The 23 T cell receptor beta chains below come from one sample, sequenced in a study of T cell responses to AZD1222 COVID-19 vaccine (dated by TCRdb to about 2021). The sample's time point label is to be understood as: baseline before first vaccination. The library relied on the immunoSEQ multiplex PCR assay. TCRdb carries this immuneACCESS record with in-frame sequences only. Its versions omit some clonotypes, under half of them owing to an unresolved V gene in the studies checked, with the rest unexplained. Present in this sample are 150,000 to 200,000 clones, 90% of which were seen just once. The ten largest clonotypes hold approximately 3% of the sample. Material: peripheral blood, obtained on day 0 of AZD1222 vaccination. The receptor set was obtained from an adult in good health.

J is TRBJ1-5 and V is TRBV25-1; D is ambiguous. V dropped 4 bases and J dropped 1 base, with 5 bases sitting between them. CDR1 and CDR2 (germline): MGHDK, SYGVNS. The CDR3 loop spans 13 amino acids. The CDR3 sequence is CASSVGSNQPQHF. As DNA, the CDR3 is TGTGCCAGCAGTGTCGGAAGCAATCAGCCCCAGCATTTT. Complete variable domain (other parts from reference TRBV25-1 and TRBJ1-5): EADIYQTPRYLVIGTGKKITLECSQTMGHDKMYWYQQDPGMELHLIHYSYGVNSTEKGDLSSESTVSRIRTEHFPLTLESARPSHTSQYLCASSVGSNQPQHFGDGTRLSIL.

This sequence joins TRBV4-3 and TRBJ1-2; 9 bases align to TRBD1. Trimming at V came to 4 bases and at J to 7 bases, leaving 7 bases not matched to a gene. The germline V gene has CDR1 LGHNA and CDR2 YSLEER. The CDR3 totals 14 residues. The CDR3 region has the DNA TGCGCCAGCAGCCGGGACAGGGACTTCGGTGGCTACACCTTC. It encodes CASSRDRDFGGYTF.

V and J are TRBV25-1 and TRBJ1-2, with a possible D match to TRBD1 (6 bases). The V end was cut by 2 bases, the J end by 8 bases, with 9 bases between. The CDR3 has 12 amino acids. Germline CDR1 MGHDK, CDR2 SYGVNS. CDR3 sequence reads: CASSEAGEGYTF. In DNA form, the CDR3 reads TGTGCCAGCAGTGAAGCAGGGGAGGGCTACACCTTC.

The chain combines TRBV27 with TRBJ1-1; D may be TRBD1 (6 bases). The CDR3 consists of 13 residues. Trimming removed 4 bases at V and 6 bases at J, with 12 bases between. The germline V gene encodes CDR1 MNHEY and CDR2 SMNVEV (reference sequence). CDR3 nucleotide sequence: TGTGCCAGCAGTTACCGGACAGTCTCTGAAGCTTTCTTT. This encodes CASSYRTVSEAFF.

CDR3 amino acids: CASSLEQGAAFRTF. The CDR3, as DNA: TGTGCCAGCAGCTTAGAGCAGGGGGCGGCCTTTAGGACCTTC. The V call is TRBV11-2, the J call TRBJ1-2; 8 positions match TRBD1. The CDR3 contains 14 residues. The V and J ends lost 0 bases and 14 bases, in that order; junction bases with no gene match: 11. Germline values: CDR1 SGHAT, CDR2 FQNNGV. The variable domain in full, completed from reference TRBV11-2 and TRBJ1-2, reads EAGVAQSPRYKIIEKRQSVAFWCNPISGHATLYWYQQILGQGPKLLIQFQNNGVVDDSQLPKDRFSAERLKGVDSTLKIQPAKLEDSAVYLCASSLEQGAAFRTFGSGTRLTVV.

The V gene is TRBV3-1 (or the pseudogene TRBV3-2), the J gene TRBJ1-1; the D gene is possibly TRBD1 (6 bases). The CDR3 has 15 amino acids. CDR1 is LGHDT and CDR2 is YNNKEL in the germline V gene (reference sequence). Trimming took 2 bases from V and 2 from J, leaving 12 bases between them. This CDR3 reads CASSQLRGTNTEAFF. Here the CDR3 DNA reads TGTGCCAGCAGCCAATTACGGGGGACAAACACTGAAGCTTTCTTT.

The V and J genes are TRBV9 and TRBJ1-6; 7 nucleotides align to TRBD1. The CDR3 contains 14 residues. V was pared by 2 bases and J by 6 bases, with 2 bases of the junction left unmatched. CDR1 is SGDLS and CDR2 is YYNGEE in the germline V gene. CDR3 sequence reads: CASSVDRANSPLHF. The CDR3 bases are TGTGCCAGCAGCGTTGACAGGGCTAATTCACCCCTCCACTTT.

The V gene is TRBV7-2, the J gene TRBJ2-7; a weak D match, TRBD2 (5 bases). The germline V gene encodes CDR1 SGHTA and CDR2 FQGNSA. V lost 5 bases to trimming and J lost 0 bases, with 17 bases between them. This CDR3 region has 16 residues. In nucleotides, the CDR3 is TGTGCCAGCAGCGACACCCTCACTAGGAGCTCCTACGAGCAGTACTTC. It encodes CASSDTLTRSSYEQYF.

This rearrangement joins TRBV5-1 to TRBJ1-6; the D gene is possibly TRBD1 (5 bases). Trimming removed 0 bases at V and 6 bases at J, with 10 bases between. Per the germline V gene, CDR1 is SGHRS and CDR2 is YFSETQ. This CDR3 comprises 15 residues. CDR3 loop: CASSLDGGSNSPLHF. In nucleotides, the CDR3 is TGCGCCAGCAGCTTGGATGGGGGAAGTAATTCACCCCTCCACTTT. The complete variable domain, with remaining parts taken from reference TRBV5-1 and TRBJ1-6, reads KAGVTQTPRYLIKTRGQQVTLSCSPISGHRSVSWYQQTPGQGLQFLFEYFSETQRNKGNFPGRFSGRQFSNSRSEMNVSTLELGDSALYLCASSLDGGSNSPLHFGNGTRLTVT.

The rearrangement uses TRBV20-1 and TRBJ1-2; D is unresolved. Germline-derived CDR1 and CDR2 are DFQATT and SNEGSKA (reference sequence). The V end lost 1 base, the J end lost 5 bases, and 5 bases lay between the germline ends. CDR3 size: 11 residues. The CDR3 DNA follows: TGCAGTGCTAGAGTTGGTTATGGCTACACCTTC. This translates into CSARVGYGYTF.

CDR3 sequence reads: CASSRDRYNSPLHF. In DNA, the CDR3 is TGTGCCAGCAGCCGCGACAGATATAATTCACCCCTCCACTTT. This rearrangement joins TRBV11-2 to TRBJ1-6, with D perhaps TRBD1 (5 bases). V lost 5 bases, J lost 4 bases, and 9 bases lay in between. This CDR3 has 14 residues. Per germline, CDR1 SGHAT and CDR2 FQNNGV.

The chain carries TRBV4-3 and TRBJ1-4, with D tentatively TRBD1 (5 bases). CDR1 is LGHNA and CDR2 is YSLEER in the germline V gene. V lost 2 bases and J 4 bases, leaving 5 bases between the germline ends. This CDR3 region has 13 residues. CDR3 sequence (DNA): TGCGCCAGCAGCCAACAGGGTAATGAAAAACTGTTTTTT. It specifies CASSQQGNEKLFF.

The J gene is TRBJ2-3, the V gene TRBV4-3; D gene unclear. V shed 8 bases and J shed 4 bases, with 7 bases lying between them. The germline V gene has CDR1 LGHNA and CDR2 YSLEER. The CDR3 is 11 amino acids. CDR3: CASFWPDTQYF. The CDR3, as DNA: TGCGCCAGCTTCTGGCCAGATACGCAGTATTTT.

The V call is TRBV11-1, the J call TRBJ2-7; the D gene is possibly TRBD1 (6 bases). Germline lookup yields CDR1 SGHAT and CDR2 FQDESV (reference sequence). This CDR3 is 14 amino acids long. Trimming left V 5 bases short and J 0 bases short, with 11 bases between. The CDR3 is CASSGQRISYEQYF. The CDR3 DNA reads TGTGCCAGCAGCGGACAGAGGATCTCCTACGAGCAGTACTTC.

The genes are TRBV27 and TRBJ2-3, with 9 bases matching TRBD2. The CDR3 runs to 17 residues. Germline CDR1 reads MNHEY; CDR2 reads SMNVEV (reference sequence). Trimming removed 0 bases from V and 2 bases from J; junction bases left unmatched: 6. This CDR3 is CASSLSGGLAVTDTQYF. CDR3 coding DNA: TGTGCCAGCAGTTTATCAGGGGGACTAGCTGTCACAGATACGCAGTATTTT.

This clone occurred once. J is TRBJ2-5 and V is TRBV5-8; D may match TRBD1 or TRBD2 (6 bases each). V was trimmed by 0 bases and J by 5 bases, leaving 17 bases between them. Germline values: CDR1 SGHTS, CDR2 YDEGEE. This CDR3 spans 16 amino acids. CDR3 loop: CASSLGTGAGTETQYF. CDR3 DNA: TGTGCCAGCAGCTTGGGAACGGGGGCCGGGACGGAGACCCAGTACTTC.

This chain joins TRBV5-1 and TRBJ2-7, with 9 bases lining up with TRBD2. The CDR3 spans 16 residues. V shed 5 bases and J 0 bases; nucleotides not matched to a gene: 9. Germline CDR1 and CDR2: SGHRS and YFSETQ. This CDR3 is CASRNSGGPSSYEQYF. The CDR3 DNA reads TGCGCCAGCAGAAATAGCGGGGGCCCGAGCTCCTACGAGCAGTACTTC.

The V call is TRBV30, the J call TRBJ2-2, with TRBD2 as a possible D gene (6 bases). The V gene's germline CDR1 is GTSNPN and CDR2 SVGIG (reference sequence). Trimming removed 0 bases from V and 4 bases from J, with 9 bases in between. The CDR3 is made up of 14 amino acids. CDR3 in amino acids: CAWSVWGVTGELFF. CDR3 sequence (DNA): TGTGCCTGGAGTGTTTGGGGGGTCACCGGGGAGCTGTTTTTT.

For this clone: Mismatch with germline at one junction end may stem from a read error. This chain joins TRBV6-1 and TRBJ2-7; TRBD2 matches at 15 bases. This CDR3 spans 19 amino acids. CDR1 is MNHNS, CDR2 SASEGT, per germline. The CDR3 sequence: CASREATAGLAGGYYEQYF. In nucleotides, the CDR3 is TGTGCCAGCAGGGAAGCTACTGCGGGACTAGCGGGGGGCTACTACGAGCAGTACTTC.

This chain uses TRBV7-3 with TRBJ2-5; maybe TRBD2 (5 bases). Germline V gives CDR1 SGHTA, CDR2 FQGTGA. The CDR3 consists of 14 residues. Trimming left V 0 bases short and J 1 base short, with 6 bases between. The CDR3 bases are TGTGCCAGCAGCTTAACGGGGAGCCAAGAGACCCAGTACTTC. Its translation is CASSLTGSQETQYF.

The chain is built from TRBV19 and TRBJ1-1, with 7 nucleotides matching TRBD1. The germline V gene has CDR1 LNHDA and CDR2 SQIVND (reference sequence). This CDR3 is built from 13 residues. V was pared by 4 bases and J by 9 bases, with 8 bases of the junction left unmatched. DNA for the CDR3: TGTGCCAGTAGTAACACGGGACAGTTCCAAGCTTTCTTT. Its protein product is CASSNTGQFQAFF.

The chain joins TRBV29-1 to TRBJ2-1, with unresolved D. V was pared by 5 bases and J by 4 bases, with 18 bases between. CDR1 SQVTM and CDR2 ANQGSEA come from the germline V gene. CDR3 length: 15 amino acids. DNA of the CDR3: TGCAGCGTTTGCGACTCTTTCCGACCTTACAATGAGCAGTTCTTC. Its protein product is CSVCDSFRPYNEQFF.

In its sample, this clone was seen once. This chain links TRBV4-1 with TRBJ2-1; the D is unclear. The V end lost 5 bases, the J end lost 13 bases, and 15 bases lay between the germline ends. The CDR3 sequence is 12 residues long. Looked up from germline, CDR1 is MGHRA and CDR2 is YSYEKL. CDR3 DNA: TGCGCCAGCAGCGCCCGAGTCGGTACCCAGTTCTTC. The encoded protein is CASSARVGTQFF.